These T cell receptor beta chains were read from a single sample in a study of T cells in Graves' hyperthyroidism and ophthalmopathy. TCRdb ran MiXCR on the multiplex PCR reads and lists one entry per CDR3 protein. Of about 640,000 distinct CDR3 sequences detected, more than 20% appear once; the ten largest clones hold 34%. Sequences were obtained from blood. These receptors were obtained from a man aged 25 to 45 with Graves' ophthalmopathy. CDR3s include the opening cysteine and the closing phenylalanine or tryptophan.

J gene,V gene,CDR3 protein
TRBJ2-3,TRBV9,CASSVGGVQGTDTQYF
TRBJ1-5,TRBV28,CASSLLGGGQPQHF
TRBJ2-1,TRBV5-6,CASSGGLAGWSSYNEQFF
TRBJ2-3,TRBV24-1,CATSFPGLAGANTDTQYF
TRBJ2-7,TRBV11-2,CASSSRGITYEQYF
TRBJ2-5,TRBV28,CASSDPGPTGETQYF
TRBJ2-1,TRBV11-2,CASSLEGLAGSSYNEQFF
TRBJ1-1,TRBV28,CASSPSGTLLEAFF
TRBJ1-5,TRBV6-1,CASSASEGQGNQPQHF
TRBJ2-1,TRBV5-1,CASSSGAGAPSNEQFF
TRBJ2-5,TRBV9,CASSRSGNQETQYF
TRBJ2-3,TRBV12-3/TRBV12-4,CASSLALGFTDTQYF
TRBJ2-7,TRBV28,CASSLEDIGGEQYF
TRBJ1-6,TRBV20-1,CSARGTGGAGSPLHF
TRBJ2-5,TRBV15,CATSSPRRQGLQYF
TRBJ2-5,TRBV28,CASRKPPLEGGPQETQYF
TRBJ2-1,TRBV20-1,CSASYPSYNEQFF
TRBJ2-3,TRBV6-6,CASSYSRGRSDTQYF
TRBJ2-1,TRBV11-2,CASSLVLASNEQFF
TRBJ2-1,TRBV6-1,CASRLGTSGPERPYNEQFF
TRBJ1-6,TRBV27,CASSQTGRNSPLHF
TRBJ1-1,TRBV29-1,CSVPGQGGLGNTEAFF
TRBJ2-1,TRBV5-5,CASSPGGLEQFF
TRBJ2-3,TRBV5-1,CASSLEGGDGTDTQYF
TRBJ2-7,TRBV30,CAWRTVPRVDYEQYF
TRBJ1-1,TRBV30,CAGDRSNTEAFF
TRBJ2-3,TRBV24-1,CATSPDVGRPFTDTQYF
TRBJ2-7,TRBV5-1,CASSWGGTGDYEQYF
TRBJ2-1,TRBV12-3/TRBV12-4,CASRSGTSGKSVGGFEQFF
TRBJ2-5,TRBV11-2,CASTMEETQYF
TRBJ2-3,TRBV25-1,CASSAITGSTDTQYF
TRBJ2-5,TRBV5-8,CASSLKAYQETQYF
TRBJ1-3,TRBV7-9,CASSLSRWGAFGNTIYF
TRBJ2-5,TRBV7-2,CASSWRETQYF
TRBJ1-6,TRBV4-1,CASSQPAKGGGSPLHF
TRBJ1-5,TRBV28,CASTPGGVYQPQHF
TRBJ1-2,TRBV24-1,CATNFPRWAGGDYGYTF
TRBJ1-5,TRBV27,CASRPLGDQPQHF
TRBJ2-1,TRBV28,CASSLTGTSYNEQFF
TRBJ2-1,TRBV3-1,CASSQASRGSPYNEQFF
TRBJ2-7,TRBV7-2,CASTIGPGPSYEQYF
TRBJ2-4,TRBV6-2/TRBV6-3,CASTLGGANIQYF
TRBJ1-4,TRBV5-1,CASSLGLGLNEKLFF
TRBJ1-3,TRBV7-2,CASSPGDRAGNTIYF
TRBJ1-1,TRBV7-8,CASSQGLRAFF